The next 21 T cell receptor beta chains were all read from a single sample in a study of cytomegalovirus exposure and HLA in healthy donors. Amplification used 60 Vbeta primers and 13 Jbeta primers. The data were produced by immunoSEQ multiplex PCR, yet TCRdb's version contains in-frame clones alone and is incomplete. There are more than 75,000 clones in the sample; about four fifths occur only once, and about 4% lies in the top ten. The sample comprised PBMCs. These receptors originate from a woman in her 40s in good health and CMV-seronegative.

The chain recombines TRBV7-9 with TRBJ2-1, with TRBD2 matching over 11 bases. This CDR3 comprises 16 residues. Germline lookup yields CDR1 SEHNR and CDR2 FQNEAQ (reference sequence). V gave up 5 bases and J gave up 5 bases; unmatched junction bases: 8. Here the CDR3 DNA reads TGTGCCAGCAGCCACAGAGCTAGCGGGGGGAACAATGAGCAGTTCTTC. Amino acid sequence: CASSHRASGGNNEQFF.

The J gene is TRBJ1-1, the V gene TRBV13; D unresolved. The V and J ends lost 6 bases and 3 bases respectively, with 8 bases between them. The CDR3 covers 12 residues. Germline V CDR1 and CDR2: PRHDT, FYEKMQ (reference sequence). The CDR3 loop reads CASRPQDTEAFF. The CDR3 bases are TGTGCCAGCAGGCCCCAGGACACTGAAGCTTTCTTT.

The chain has TRBV29-1 and TRBJ1-2; D remains ambiguous. V was pared by 4 bases and J by 7 bases, with 13 bases between. CDR1 and CDR2 (germline): SQVTM, ANQGSEA. The CDR3 runs 12 residues. This CDR3 is CSVVMWAGGYTF. DNA of the CDR3: TGCAGCGTTGTGATGTGGGCTGGTGGCTACACCTTC.

V and J are TRBV2 and TRBJ1-2, with TRBD1 as a possible D gene (5 bases). The V gene's germline CDR1 is SNHLY and CDR2 FYNNEI. Trimming removed 1 base at V and 4 bases at J, with 10 bases between. The CDR3 consists of 14 residues. CDR3 loop: CASSEGGRAYGYTF. The CDR3 nucleotides are TGTGCCAGCAGTGAAGGCGGCAGGGCCTATGGCTACACCTTC.

The V and J genes are TRBV4-1 and TRBJ1-3, with 7 bases fitting TRBD1. CDR1 MGHRA and CDR2 YSYEKL come from the germline V gene. V dropped 4 bases and J dropped 0; count of bases not matched to a gene: 6. The CDR3 has 16 amino acids. The CDR3 reads CASSRPGTDSGNTIYF. CDR3 in DNA: TGCGCCAGCAGCCGTCCCGGGACAGACTCTGGAAACACCATATATTTT.

This chain links TRBV2 with TRBJ1-4; D ambiguous. The V end was cut by 4 bases, the J end by 7 bases, with 13 bases between. Germline assignment: CDR1 SNHLY and CDR2 FYNNEI. The CDR3 has 14 residues. CDR3 region: CASSGETWSEKLFF. The CDR3 DNA is TGTGCCAGCAGTGGCGAGACCTGGAGTGAAAAACTGTTTTTT. Drawing the rest from reference TRBV2 and TRBJ1-4, the complete variable domain is EPEVTQTPSHQVTQMGQEVILRCVPISNHLYFYWYRQILGQKVEFLVSFYNNEISEKSEIFDDQFSVERPDGSNFTLKIRSTKLEDSAMYFCASSGETWSEKLFFGSGTQLSVL.

The V call is TRBV7-2, the J call TRBJ2-7, with D maybe TRBD1 (5 bases). Germline V gives CDR1 SGHTA, CDR2 FQGNSA. With 4 bases removed from V and 2 bases from J, the gap between germline ends came to 12 bases. The CDR3 sequence is 14 residues long. For the CDR3, the DNA is TGTGCCAGCAGCTCAAACAGGAAAGCCTACGAGCAGTACTTC. Amino acid sequence: CASSSNRKAYEQYF.

This clone was detected only once. The chain recombines TRBV28 with TRBJ2-1; 8 bases match TRBD2. Trimming took 7 bases from V and 5 from J; bases not matched to a gene: 7. This CDR3 contains 14 residues. The germline V gene encodes CDR1 MDHEN and CDR2 SYDVKM. The chain's CDR3 is CASTFVRGDNEQFF. In nucleotides, the CDR3 is TGTGCCAGCACCTTCGTGCGGGGGGACAATGAGCAGTTCTTC.

The gene calls are TRBV6-5 and TRBJ2-1, with D maybe TRBD2 (7 bases). The CDR3 has 15 amino acids. Germline CDR1 is MNHEY and CDR2 is SVGAGI. Trimming took off 8 bases at V and 6 bases at J, with 20 bases between the two ends. CDR3: CASWGGALRSNEQFF. CDR3 bases: TGTGCCAGCTGGGGGGGGGCCCTCCGGAGCAATGAGCAGTTCTTC.

The chain has TRBV27 and TRBJ2-2; D uncertain. This CDR3 spans 14 amino acids. From germline, CDR1 is MNHEY and CDR2 SMNVEV (reference sequence). Trimming took off 4 bases at V and 5 bases at J, with 11 bases between the two ends. The CDR3 region is CASSYQSRTGELFF. CDR3 DNA: TGTGCCAGCAGTTACCAAAGTCGGACCGGGGAGCTGTTTTTT.

The chain uses TRBV5-5 and TRBJ1-1; the D is unclear. CDR1 SGHKS and CDR2 YYEKEE come from the germline V gene (reference sequence). The V and J ends lost 0 bases and 0 bases respectively, with 15 bases between them. The CDR3 is 17 residues long. As DNA, the CDR3 is TGTGCCAGCAGCTTGGCCTTATCGGTGGCGGTGAACACTGAAGCTTTCTTT. It is translated as CASSLALSVAVNTEAFF.

The chain couples TRBV6-1 to TRBJ1-2, with 7 bases aligning to TRBD1. The CDR3 length is 12 residues. Germline lookup yields CDR1 MNHNS and CDR2 SASEGT. With 4 bases clipped from V and 7 bases from J, the junction kept 3 bases outside the gene matches. The CDR3 DNA sequence: TGTGCCAGCAGTGTCAGACAGGGTGGCTACACCTTC. This codes for CASSVRQGGYTF.

CDR3 amino acids: CASSSPAGGYSYEQYF. CDR3 nucleotide sequence: TGTGCCAGCAGTTCCCCGGCGGGTGGGTATTCCTACGAGCAGTACTTC. The gene calls are TRBV28 and TRBJ2-7, with a weak D call TRBD2 (5 bases). V was trimmed by 4 bases and J by 1 base, leaving 17 bases between them. The CDR3 covers 16 residues. Looked up from germline, CDR1 is MDHEN and CDR2 is SYDVKM.

The rearrangement joins TRBV18 to TRBJ1-2; a possible D gene is TRBD1 (6 bases). The CDR3 sequence is 16 residues long. The V and J ends lost 2 bases and 7 bases respectively, with 20 bases between them. Looked up from germline, CDR1 is KGHSH and CDR2 is LQKENI. CDR3 DNA: TGTGCCAGCTCACCAGAGAACACGGGGGGCAGGCTTGGCTACACCTTC. Translating gives CASSPENTGGRLGYTF.

The genes are TRBV7-8 and TRBJ1-1; tentative D call: TRBD1 (5 bases). V was shortened by 0 bases and J by 6 bases, with 17 bases between the two germline ends. Germline CDR1 is SGHVS and CDR2 is FQNEAQ. The CDR3 is 16 amino acids. The CDR3 DNA follows: TGTGCCAGCAGCTTAGCGGGTCAGGGTACGGGCGCTGAAGCTTTCTTT. Its translation is CASSLAGQGTGAEAFF.

This chain joins TRBV9 and TRBJ1-3; weak D call: TRBD1 (5 bases). The CDR3 loop spans 17 amino acids. Trimming pared 0 bases from V and 0 bases from J, leaving 13 bases between. Germline V gene data show CDR1 as SGDLS and CDR2 as YYNGEE. This chain's CDR3 is CASSVEEQGNSGNTIYF. The CDR3, as DNA: TGTGCCAGCAGCGTAGAGGAGCAGGGTAACTCTGGAAACACCATATATTTT.

This clone was found a few times. V is TRBV5-1 and J is TRBJ2-1, with unresolved D. Trimming pared 3 bases from V and 8 bases from J, leaving 6 bases between. The CDR3 spans 11 residues. Germline V lookup: CDR1 SGHRS, CDR2 YFSETQ. The CDR3 bases are TGCGCCAGCAGCTCTACGTATGAGCAGTTCTTC. Its protein product is CASSSTYEQFF. Using reference TRBV5-1 and TRBJ2-1 for the parts outside the CDR3, the full variable domain is KAGVTQTPRYLIKTRGQQVTLSCSPISGHRSVSWYQQTPGQGLQFLFEYFSETQRNKGNFPGRFSGRQFSNSRSEMNVSTLELGDSALYLCASSSTYEQFFGPGTRLTVL.

The V and J genes are TRBV9 and TRBJ1-5; no firm D call. The CDR3 contains 14 residues. V lost 0 bases, J lost 1 base, and 5 bases lay in between. Germline V gene lookup returns CDR1 SGDLS and CDR2 YYNGEE. The CDR3 DNA follows: TGTGCCAGCAGCGTAGGCAGAAGCAATCAGCCCCAGCATTTT. Protein product: CASSVGRSNQPQHF.

V and J are TRBV29-1 and TRBJ2-7; TRBD1 matches at 7 bases. The V and J ends lost 7 bases and 2 bases, in that order; junction bases with no gene match: 2. Germline CDR1 is SQVTM and CDR2 is ANQGSEA. The CDR3 runs 11 residues. The CDR3 nucleotides read TGCAGCGCAACAGGGGCCTACGAGCAGTACTTC. Protein: CSATGAYEQYF.

This clone was recorded once. The chain uses TRBV15 and TRBJ2-7; 7 bases map to TRBD2. With V trimmed by 3 bases and J by 5 bases, 10 bases remained unmatched. This CDR3 has 15 amino acids. From germline, CDR1 is LNHNV and CDR2 YYDKDF (reference sequence). In nucleotides, the CDR3 is TGTGCCACCAGCAGGAGCGGGACCGCCGGCGACGAGCAGTACTTC. Translating it yields CATSRSGTAGDEQYF.

The V gene is TRBV15, the J gene TRBJ2-7, with 10 bases that match TRBD1. The CDR3 consists of 17 residues. V was clipped by 0 bases and J by 6 bases; unmatched bases: 11. Per the germline V gene, CDR1 is LNHNV and CDR2 is YYDKDF (reference sequence). Here the CDR3 reads CATSRETDGTGVTEQYF. The CDR3 region has the DNA TGTGCCACCAGCAGAGAGACGGATGGGACAGGGGTGACCGAGCAGTACTTC.